The text below deals with one T cell receptor (beta chain). CDR3 size: 14 residues. The V gene lost 0 bases and the J gene lost 1 base, with 6 bases spanning the gap. CDR1 LGHNA and CDR2 YSLEER come from the germline V gene. Original handling: Quantification of nucleated cells was approximated via reference gene primer amplification. Profiled with immunoSEQ multiplex PCR; TCRdb holds only in-frame clones, not every one. V and J calls and clone size come straight from that table; D and trimming were deduced from the DNA. Of about 150,000 clones listed, about 86% were seen once; the top ten hold 2.5% to 4%. These data originate in a study of blood T cell repertoires in COVID-19. About the research overall: There were acute and convalescent COVID-19 samples, and they came from the United States, Italy and Spain.

The source of this sequence is an older man with acute or convalescent COVID-19. The sequenced sample consisted of peripheral blood. The chain joins TRBV4-3 to TRBJ1-1; the D is unclear. This CDR3 is CASSQEAGNTEAFF. The CDR3 bases are TGCGCCAGCAGCCAAGAGGCGGGGAACACTGAAGCTTTCTTT.